Presented here are 32 T cell receptor beta chains from one specimen sequenced in a study of lung T cells in sarcoidosis with Löfgren's syndrome (dated by TCRdb to 2016 to 2017). The sequencer was an Illumina MiSeq. TCRdb reprocessing: public reads trimmed at Q25 with fastp, clones called with MiXCR, in-frame beta chains kept. CDR3 protein duplicates are merged, each entry listing the most common genes and DNA. Counted in this sample were some 500 distinct CDR3 sequences; about 35% of them appeared once. Jointly, the top ten make up approximately 22% of the sample. The specimen sequenced was CD4+ T cells from PBMCs. These receptors came from a human donor with sarcoidosis (Löfgren's syndrome or another form), or a control subject (not recorded which).

This clonotype is categorized as large (0.1 to 1%). V gene TRBV7-2 combines with J gene TRBJ1-5, with 10 nucleotides matching TRBD1. V was clipped by 2 bases and J by 6 bases; unmatched bases: 10. This CDR3 comprises 17 residues. Germline assignment: CDR1 SGHTA and CDR2 FQGNSA. The CDR3: CASSLRTGGISGQPQHF. The CDR3 nucleotides are TGTGCCAGCAGCTTAAGGACAGGGGGAATTTCAGGTCAGCCCCAGCATTTT.

This clonotype is deemed large (0.1 to 1%). V and J are TRBV4-1 and TRBJ2-1, with 8 bases matching TRBD2. CDR3 length equals 18 residues. CDR1 MGHRA and CDR2 YSYEKL come from the germline V gene. Trimming took 1 base from V and 0 from J; bases not matched to a gene: 8. The CDR3 nucleotides are TGCGCCAGCAGCCAAGTTTGGGAGCGGGGGAGCTCCTACAATGAGCAGTTCTTC. Protein product: CASSQVWERGSSYNEQFF.

V and J are TRBV20-1 and TRBJ2-1; 14 bases agree with TRBD2. Germline trimming cut 8 bases from V and 5 bases from J; bases unmatched to any gene: 5. Germline CDR1 is DFQATT and CDR2 is SNEGSKA (reference sequence). There are 14 residues in the CDR3. The CDR3 coding sequence is TGCAGTTCGGGACTAGCGGGAGTGAACAATGAGCAGTTCTTC. Its translation: CSSGLAGVNNEQFF.

This clonotype was detected many times. V is TRBV30 and J is TRBJ2-3, with 14 positions matching TRBD2. V shed 7 bases, J shed 3 bases, and the junction held 9 bases outside the gene matches. Germline lookup yields CDR1 GTSNPN and CDR2 SVGIG (reference sequence). This CDR3 spans 16 amino acids. CDR3 coding DNA: TGTGCCTCCTCCCAGGGACTAGCGGGGGCGACAGATACGCAGTATTTT. Translating gives CASSQGLAGATDTQYF.

In its sample, this clonotype is medium-sized. The chain has TRBV6-1 and TRBJ2-7; TRBD1 agrees at 9 bases. Germline assignment: CDR1 MNHNS and CDR2 SASEGT. This CDR3 contains 14 residues. V shed 5 bases and J 3 bases; nucleotides not matched to a gene: 5. CDR3 sequence (DNA): TGTGCCAGCAGTATTAGACAGGGGGACTACGAGCAGTACGTC. It yields the protein CASSIRQGDYEQYV.

Sample share makes this clonotype large (0.1 to 1%). The chain is built from TRBV30 and TRBJ1-2, with unresolved D. V was shortened by 7 bases and J by 7 bases, with 10 bases between the two germline ends. CDR1 is GTSNPN and CDR2 is SVGIG in the germline V gene (reference sequence). The CDR3 sequence is 10 residues long. The CDR3 nucleotides are TGTGCCTCTGTATCCGGTGGCTACACCTTC. It specifies CASVSGGYTF. The whole variable domain, filled in from reference TRBV30 and TRBJ1-2, reads SQTIHQWPATLVQPVGSPLSLECTVEGTSNPNLYWYRQAAGRGLQLLFYSVGIGQISSEVPQNLSASRPQDRQFILSSKKLLLSDSGFYLCASVSGGYTFGSGTRLTVV.

By share, this clonotype ranks as large. The chain employs TRBV12-3 or TRBV12-4 and TRBJ2-3; D is possibly TRBD1 (6 bases). This CDR3 comprises 15 residues. The V end lost 5 bases, the J end lost 5 bases, and 17 bases lay between the germline ends. DNA for the CDR3: TGTGCCAGCAGTCGTCAGGGGCCGCACGGAGATACGCAGTATTTT. Translation gives CASSRQGPHGDTQYF.

By share, this clonotype ranks as medium-sized. The rearrangement links TRBV29-1 to TRBJ2-1; 8 positions match TRBD2. CDR1 is SQVTM and CDR2 is ANQGSEA in the germline V gene. This CDR3 region has 15 residues. Unmatched junction bases numbered 12, after V lost 7 bases and J lost 4 bases. In DNA, the CDR3 is TGCAGCGCCAAGAGAGCGGGAGATTCTTACAATGAGCAGTTCTTC. Translating gives CSAKRAGDSYNEQFF.

This clonotype was detected a few times. A much larger clone differs from this one at a single base, so this may be a read error. J is TRBJ2-2 and V is TRBV29-1, with D perhaps TRBD2 (5 bases). The CDR3 contains 11 residues. Germline CDR1 and CDR2: SQVTM and ANQGSEA. CDR3 in amino acids: CSVDRAGELLF. The CDR3 DNA sequence: TGCAGCGTTGACCGCGCCGGGGAGCTGCTTTTT.

Turning to this clonotype: A junction boundary mismatches the germline segment, possibly from a read error. The chain couples TRBV6-1 to TRBJ2-1; D is uncertain. Per the germline V gene, CDR1 is MNHNS and CDR2 is SASEGT. This CDR3 is built from 13 residues. The CDR3 DNA reads TGTGCCAGCAGCGCCGGTAGACGCAATAAGCAGTTCTTC. This gives the protein CASSAGRRNKQFF.

For the CDR3, the DNA is TGTGCCAGCAGCCCCTTAAGTAGCGGTGGTGAGCCCTACAATGAGCAGTTCTTC. Protein: CASSPLSSGGEPYNEQFF. The chain couples TRBV5-4 to TRBJ2-1, with D perhaps TRBD2 (6 bases). V lost 4 bases to trimming and J lost 2 bases, with 22 bases between them. The CDR3 length is 18 residues. Germline assignment: CDR1 SGHNT and CDR2 YYREEE (reference sequence).

Regarding this clonotype: One end of the junction varies from germline; a read error may be responsible. The rearrangement joins TRBV6-2 or TRBV6-3 to TRBJ1-5, with 11 positions matching TRBD1. The CDR3 consists of 19 residues. Germline V gene lookup returns CDR1 MNHEY and CDR2 SVGEGT. CDR3 region: CASSTTRDRGANSNQHQHF. The CDR3 region has the DNA TGTGCCAGCAGTACCACCCGGGACAGGGGGGCTAATAGCAATCAGCACCAGCATTTT.

This clonotype was seen just once. This chain uses TRBV10-3 with TRBJ2-7; the D gene is possibly TRBD2 (5 bases). Germline lookup yields CDR1 ENHRY and CDR2 SYGVKD. CDR3 length equals 16 residues. V lost 7 bases, J lost 9 bases, and 28 bases lay in between. The CDR3 DNA follows: TGTGCCATCAATACCCGTGGTGGAGAGGGCATCTTGGGGCAGTACGTC. This translates into CAINTRGGEGILGQYV.

In its sample, this clonotype ranks as medium-sized. The chain carries TRBV12-3 or TRBV12-4 and TRBJ1-1; D is unresolved. The V and J ends lost 2 bases and 1 base respectively, with 2 bases between them. The CDR3 length is 12 residues. CDR3 nucleotide sequence: TGTGCCAGCAGTTTAAAGAACACTGAAGCTTTCTTT. It encodes CASSLKNTEAFF.

In this sample, this clonotype is medium-sized (0.01 to 0.1%). The V gene is TRBV6-1, the J gene TRBJ1-3; 7 nucleotides align to TRBD1. This CDR3 is 16 amino acids long. Germline V gives CDR1 MNHNS, CDR2 SASEGT. V lost 5 bases and J lost 2; bases outside the gene matches: 9. The CDR3 coding sequence is TGTGCCAGCAGTCGAAATCGACAGGGTCCTGGAAACACCATATATTTT. Its protein product is CASSRNRQGPGNTIYF.

The chain carries TRBV7-2 and TRBJ1-5; the D gene is possibly TRBD1 (5 bases). Germline values: CDR1 SGHTA, CDR2 FQGNSA. The CDR3 is 17 amino acids. V was cut by 2 bases and J by 6 bases, with 20 bases left in between. The CDR3 sequence is CASSLRTWGVSGQPQHF. Here the CDR3 DNA reads TGTGCCAGCAGCTTAAGGACATGGGGAGTCTCAGGTCAGCCCCAGCATTTT.

By share, this clonotype counts as large. The chain joins TRBV20-1 to TRBJ1-2; D is uncertain. V lost 3 bases and J 8 bases, leaving 13 bases between the germline ends. Looked up from germline, CDR1 is DFQATT and CDR2 is SNEGSKA (reference sequence). This CDR3 is built from 12 residues. CDR3 sequence reads: CSASFGNGGYTF. CDR3 bases: TGCAGTGCTAGTTTCGGGAACGGCGGCTACACCTTC.

By share, this clonotype ranks as large. The chain employs TRBV7-8 and TRBJ2-1; a weak D match, TRBD2 (6 bases). The CDR3 is made up of 18 amino acids. Trimming took 5 bases from V and 5 from J, leaving 25 bases between them. Germline CDR1 SGHVS, CDR2 FQNEAQ. The CDR3: CASSPRRPGQGGNNEQFF. In DNA form, the CDR3 reads TGTGCCAGCAGCCCGCGTCGTCCCGGGCAGGGCGGGAACAATGAGCAGTTCTTC.

Notes on this clonotype: One end of the junction fails to match germline, which may point to a read error. DNA of the CDR3: TGCAGTGCTAGAGGACTAGAGGGAGCAGATACGAAGGATTTT. It yields the protein CSARGLEGADTKDF. The chain has TRBV20-1 and TRBJ2-3, with TRBD2 as a possible D gene (6 bases). Germline V gene lookup returns CDR1 DFQATT and CDR2 SNEGSKA (reference sequence). The CDR3 loop spans 14 amino acids.

The chain combines TRBV30 with TRBJ2-3, with TRBD2 matching over 13 bases. CDR1 is GTSNPN and CDR2 is SVGIG in the germline V gene (reference sequence). The CDR3 sequence is 16 residues long. With 7 bases clipped from V and 3 bases from J, the junction kept 10 bases outside the gene matches. CDR3 sequence reads: CASPQGLAGTTDTQYF. The CDR3 nucleotides read TGTGCCTCCCCCCAGGGACTAGCGGGGACGACAGATACGCAGTATTTT.

By its share, this clonotype is large (0.1 to 1%). The chain uses TRBV28 and TRBJ1-6; D gene ambiguous. V was cut by 6 bases and J by 14 bases, with 11 bases left in between. The CDR3 runs 11 residues. Per the germline V gene, CDR1 is MDHEN and CDR2 is SYDVKM. The CDR3: CASRDGIALHF. Written as DNA, the CDR3 is TGTGCCAGCAGGGACGGAATCGCCCTCCACTTT.

The rearrangement links TRBV12-3 or TRBV12-4 to TRBJ2-7, with no clear D. V lost 1 base to trimming and J lost 7 bases, with 5 bases between them. The CDR3 spans 11 residues. In DNA form, the CDR3 reads TGTGCCAGCAGTTTAGTCGGTGAGCAGTACGTC. It is translated as CASSLVGEQYV.

By sample fraction, this clonotype is medium-sized. J is TRBJ1-5 and V is TRBV5-1; no firm D call. The CDR3 is 13 residues long. V was trimmed by 4 bases and J by 1 base, leaving 6 bases between them. CDR1 SGHRS and CDR2 YFSETQ come from the germline V gene. CDR3 region: CASSPYSNQPQHF. For the CDR3, the DNA is TGCGCCAGCAGCCCTTACAGCAATCAGCCCCAGCATTTT.

This clonotype is judged large. A junction boundary mismatches the germline segment, possibly from a read error. The rearrangement joins TRBV18 to TRBJ2-3; 8 nucleotides line up with TRBD1. The germline V gene encodes CDR1 KGHSH and CDR2 LQKENI. This CDR3 is 15 amino acids long. CDR3 sequence: CASSPGQGISDTQYF. The DNA of the CDR3 is TGTGCCAGCTCACCCGGACAGGGTATTTCGGATACGCAATATTTT.

The rearrangement links TRBV4-3 to TRBJ2-3, with 12 bases aligning to TRBD2. The CDR3 contains 20 residues. Looked up from germline, CDR1 is LGHNA and CDR2 is YSLEER. The V segment lost 2 bases and the J segment 3 bases; nucleotides outside the gene matches: 15. CDR3 sequence: CASSQTSWGGTSGRTDTQYF. The CDR3 DNA follows: TGCGCCAGCAGCCAAACCTCCTGGGGGGGGACTAGCGGGCGAACAGATACGCAGTATTTT.

Within the sample, this clonotype is large. The chain has TRBV28 and TRBJ1-2; possible D gene TRBD1, 6 bases. Trimming took off 4 bases at V and 3 bases at J, with 15 bases between the two ends. Germline values: CDR1 MDHEN, CDR2 SYDVKM. The length of the CDR3 is 15 residues. CDR3 DNA sequence: TGTGCCAGCAGTTGGGGGGGCACTCGGGACTATGGCTACACCTTC. It is translated as CASSWGGTRDYGYTF.

By share, this clonotype counts as medium-sized. The chain links TRBV10-2 to TRBJ1-1, with TRBD1 matching over 9 bases. The CDR3 sequence is 14 residues long. After removal of 7 bases from V and 1 base from J, the junction contained 4 bases not matched to a gene. Germline CDR1 reads WSHSY; CDR2 reads SAAADI. CDR3 DNA sequence: TGCGCCAGCACACAGGGGGCAGGGAACACTGAAGCTTTCTTT. Translation gives CASTQGAGNTEAFF.

Comments on this clonotype: A read error may account for a junction end that differs from germline. The chain combines TRBV7-2 with TRBJ2-1, with TRBD2 matching 8 bases. Per germline, CDR1 SGHTA and CDR2 FQGNSA. The CDR3 loop spans 16 amino acids. Here the CDR3 DNA reads TGCGCCAGCAGCTTAGCCGTAGGACTAGCACCCAATGGGCAGTTCTTC. This codes for CASSLAVGLAPNGQFF.

Of note for this clonotype: Since the CDR3 does not end with the conserved phenylalanine or tryptophan, this likely comes from a read error. No DNA is shown, since the ends of the CDR3 on it are uncertain; the CDR3 is the one TCRdb lists. The rearrangement links TRBV11-2 to TRBJ2-7. Per germline, CDR1 SGHAT and CDR2 FQNNGV. The CDR3 is made up of 14 amino acids, end residues included. CDR3 protein: CASSLSGNSYEQCL.

Comment on this clonotype: In this CDR3 the conserved last residue, phenylalanine or tryptophan, is missing, so a read error is likely. This chain links TRBV7-2 with TRBJ2-7; D perhaps matches TRBD2 (6 bases). CDR3 size: 15 residues. Germline V gene data show CDR1 as SGHTA and CDR2 as FQGNSA. The DNA of the CDR3 is TGTGCCTGCAGCCCTCGAAAGGGACTCACCTACGAGCAGTACCTC. Encoded protein: CACSPRKGLTYEQYL.

This clonotype was seen at least ten times. A much larger clone sits a single nucleotide away, making a read error possible. The J gene is TRBJ2-1, the V gene TRBV4-3; maybe TRBD2 (6 bases). Looked up from germline, CDR1 is LGHNA and CDR2 is YSLEER. CDR3 length equals 14 residues. CDR3 in amino acids: CAGSRELGINEQFF. In DNA, the CDR3 is TGCGCCGGCAGCCGGGAGCTTGGTATCAATGAGCAGTTCTTC.

This clonotype is large in the sample. The J gene is TRBJ1-1, the V gene TRBV27, with no clear D. This CDR3 has 11 amino acids. The V end was cut by 6 bases, the J end by 3 bases, with 5 bases between. Germline V gene sequence: CDR1 MNHEY, CDR2 SMNVEV (reference sequence). Here the CDR3 DNA reads TGTGCCAGCAGCGGGTACACTGAAGCTTTCTTT. Its protein product is CASSGYTEAFF.